This record concerns one TCR beta chain sequence. In the authors' methods: Researchers report that nucleated cell counts were estimated from reference gene primer amplification. Assay used: immunoSEQ multiplex PCR; TCRdb lists only in-frame clones, some missing. V and J calls and clone size follow that table, whereas D and trimming were derived from the DNA. The table lists more than 200,000 clones, approximately 89% of them singletons. These data come from a study of blood T cell repertoires in COVID-19. The overall study: Spain, Italy and the United States supplied samples that represented acute and convalescent COVID-19. Nucleic acid was either cDNA or gDNA, and it came from T cells, B-cell-depleted T cells, or PBMCs.

Per the germline V gene, CDR1 is SGHRS and CDR2 is YFSETQ. The CDR3 contains 13 residues. Trimming removed 4 bases from V and 8 bases from J, with 13 bases in between. Ages ranged from about 18 to 89 years, with residence in about two dozen US areas. The rearrangement links TRBV5-1 to TRBJ2-1; tentative D call: TRBD2 (6 bases). Sequencing was carried out using PBMCs or T cells enriched from blood (not recorded which). The clonotype comes from a woman in her 30s who had been exposed to COVID-19. Written as DNA, the CDR3 is TGCGCCAGCAGCAAGGTAGCTAGCGATGAGCAGTTCTTC. Its translation is CASSKVASDEQFF.